The 30 T cell receptor beta chains below come from one sample, sequenced in a study of blood T cell repertoires in COVID-19. Assay: immunoSEQ multiplex PCR; the TCRdb copy retains only in-frame clones and omits some. Here the sample spans approximately 70,000 clones, approximately 85% being singletons. Sequencing was performed on peripheral blood. The receptors come from a woman older than 75 with active or convalescent COVID-19.

The CDR3 reads CAWEQASSGNTIYF. The CDR3 bases are TGTGCCTGGGAACAGGCCAGCTCTGGAAACACCATATATTTT. The chain links TRBV30 to TRBJ1-3; perhaps TRBD1 as D (5 bases). CDR1 is GTSNPN, CDR2 SVGIG, per germline (reference sequence). The CDR3 is 14 amino acids. Between the trimmed V and J ends, which lost 5 bases and 0 bases, there was a span of 11 bases.

The chain combines TRBV5-6 with TRBJ1-2; the match to TRBD1 covers 8 bases. The CDR3 is 14 amino acids. V dropped 5 bases and J dropped 1; count of bases not matched to a gene: 4. From germline, CDR1 is SGHDT and CDR2 YYEEEE. The CDR3 protein is CASRDRVFNYGYTF. The CDR3 DNA is TGTGCCAGCAGGGACAGGGTTTTTAACTATGGCTACACCTTC.

The chain combines TRBV30 with TRBJ2-2; D is ambiguous. V lost 2 bases to trimming and J lost 7 bases, with 8 bases between them. The germline CDR1 and CDR2 sequences are GTSNPN and SVGIG (reference sequence). This CDR3 is 12 amino acids long. The CDR3 sequence is CAWSPTDGELFF. The CDR3 nucleotides are TGTGCCTGGAGTCCAACAGACGGGGAGCTGTTTTTT.

The genes are TRBV19 and TRBJ2-3, with TRBD2 as a possible D gene (6 bases). V lost 4 bases and J 4 bases, leaving 15 bases between the germline ends. Germline lookup yields CDR1 LNHDA and CDR2 SQIVND (reference sequence). This CDR3 comprises 15 residues. The DNA for the CDR3 is TGTGCCAGTAGTAGTTTTGGAGGGGAGGCAGATACGCAGTATTTT. As protein: CASSSFGGEADTQYF.

The chain employs TRBV19 and TRBJ1-2; D possibly corresponds to TRBD1 (6 bases). The germline CDR1 and CDR2 sequences are LNHDA and SQIVND (reference sequence). The CDR3 covers 14 residues. Trimming removed 4 bases from V and 8 bases from J, with 17 bases in between. The DNA of the CDR3 is TGTGCCAGTAGTACCCCGGGCAGGGGAGACGGCTACACCTTC. This translates into CASSTPGRGDGYTF.

This clone has a handful of counts. V and J are TRBV9 and TRBJ2-7, with 12 bases that match TRBD2. Per the germline V gene, CDR1 is SGDLS and CDR2 is YYNGEE. J was trimmed by 4 bases and V by 0 bases; bases with no gene match: 5. CDR3 length: 16 amino acids. The CDR3 is CASSVVASGGAYEQYF. The CDR3 nucleotides read TGTGCCAGCAGCGTAGTCGCTAGCGGGGGGGCTTACGAGCAGTACTTC.

The chain recombines TRBV5-8 with TRBJ2-7; perhaps TRBD2 as D (5 bases). The CDR3 has 19 residues. CDR1 and CDR2 (germline): SGHTS, YDEGEE. The V end was cut by 3 bases, the J end by 0 bases, with 25 bases between. The CDR3: CASSSYISFRETSSYEQYF. CDR3 DNA sequence: TGTGCCAGCAGCTCCTATATCAGTTTCCGGGAAACGAGCTCCTACGAGCAGTACTTC.

The J gene is TRBJ1-4, the V gene TRBV21-1. TRBV21-1 is a listed pseudogene. This CDR3 is 16 amino acids long. In DNA, the CDR3 is TGTGCCAGCAGCTGCGGGAAGGGGTTAACTAATGAAAAACTGTTTTTT. Translating it yields CASSCGKGLTNEKLFF.

This chain links TRBV4-3 with TRBJ1-1, with 8 bases identical to TRBD1. Per germline, CDR1 LGHNA and CDR2 YSLEER. Trimming took 4 bases from V and 4 from J; bases not matched to a gene: 8. There are 15 residues in the CDR3. The CDR3 loop reads CASSLEHTGGTEAFF. CDR3 sequence (DNA): TGCGCCAGCAGCCTCGAACACACAGGGGGCACTGAAGCTTTCTTT.

The rearrangement links TRBV9 to TRBJ1-3; the D gene is possibly TRBD1 (6 bases). From germline, CDR1 is SGDLS and CDR2 YYNGEE. This CDR3 is built from 17 residues. Trimming took off 3 bases at V and 6 bases at J, with 22 bases between the two ends. This CDR3 reads CASSGGGPGHRQNTIYF. As DNA, the CDR3 is TGTGCCAGCAGCGGAGGGGGTCCGGGACATCGGCAAAACACCATATATTTT.

V and J are TRBV5-4 and TRBJ2-7; tentative D call: TRBD2 (6 bases). The CDR3 covers 18 residues. Germline CDR1 is SGHNT and CDR2 is YYREEE (reference sequence). V was clipped by 3 bases and J by 0 bases, with 22 bases between them. The CDR3 nucleotides are TGTGCCAGCAGCTCCGGGACCTTATGGGGGGAAACCTCCTACGAGCAGTACTTC. Translation gives CASSSGTLWGETSYEQYF.

This sequence joins TRBV7-2 and TRBJ1-2; D possibly corresponds to TRBD1 (5 bases). The V end was cut by 5 bases, the J end by 8 bases, with 18 bases between. The CDR3 consists of 14 residues. CDR1 and CDR2 from the germline V gene are SGHTA and FQGNSA. The CDR3, as DNA: TGTGCCAGCAGCCCCGGGGGGGGAGCTGGGGGCTACACCTTC. Encoded protein: CASSPGGGAGGYTF.

The chain carries TRBV5-4 and TRBJ1-2; weak D call: TRBD1 (6 bases). The CDR3 consists of 13 residues. The germline CDR1 and CDR2 sequences are SGHNT and YYREEE (reference sequence). Trimming removed 3 bases from V and 7 bases from J, with 13 bases in between. DNA of the CDR3: TGTGCCAGCAGCTCGACAGGATTGGGTGGCTACACCTTC. Translating gives CASSSTGLGGYTF.

This clone was seen a few times. This sequence joins TRBV11-3 and TRBJ2-7; D unclear. CDR3 size: 12 residues. Germline CDR1 SGHNT, CDR2 YENEEA. V lost 3 bases to trimming and J lost 6 bases, with 9 bases between them. CDR3 in DNA: TGTGCCAGCAGCTTGGCCCCGGGCGAGCAGTACTTC. This translates into CASSLAPGEQYF.

The chain recombines TRBV5-4 with TRBJ2-2; possibly TRBD1 or TRBD2 for D (5 bases each). Trimming removed 4 bases from V and 6 bases from J, with 16 bases in between. CDR1 is SGHNT and CDR2 is YYREEE in the germline V gene (reference sequence). The CDR3 spans 15 residues. The CDR3 coding sequence is TGTGCCAGCAGCCTGGGACCCGGGGATGCCGGGGAGCTGTTTTTT. This encodes CASSLGPGDAGELFF. Based on the CDR3 plus reference TRBV5-4 and TRBJ2-2, the full variable domain is ETGVTQSPTHLIKTRGQQVTLRCSSQSGHNTVSWYQQALGQGPQFIFQYYREEENGRGNFPPRFSGLQFPNYSSELNVNALELDDSALYLCASSLGPGDAGELFFGEGSRLTVL.

This chain joins TRBV7-2 and TRBJ1-5, with D possibly TRBD1 on 5 matching bases. V gave up 5 bases and J gave up 4 bases, with 9 bases separating them. The germline V gene has CDR1 SGHTA and CDR2 FQGNSA. This CDR3 comprises 13 residues. This chain's CDR3 is CASSPGGNQPQHF. The CDR3, as DNA: TGTGCCAGCAGCCCGGGGGGAAATCAGCCCCAGCATTTT.

This clone was recorded only once. This rearrangement joins TRBV6-2 or TRBV6-3 to TRBJ2-5; tentative D call: TRBD1 (6 bases). Germline lookup yields CDR1 MNHEY and CDR2 SVGEGT. The CDR3 loop spans 15 amino acids. V lost 5 bases and J lost 7, with 20 bases in between. Here the CDR3 reads CASSRLGQSIGTQYF. In nucleotides, the CDR3 is TGTGCCAGCAGTCGCCTGGGACAATCGATCGGGACCCAGTACTTC.

CDR3: CASSAGASGGNEQFF. The CDR3 DNA is TGTGCCAGCAGCGCCGGGGCTAGCGGGGGTAATGAGCAGTTCTTC. V and J are TRBV9 and TRBJ2-1; 10 positions agree with TRBD2. Trimming at V came to 3 bases and at J to 7 bases, leaving 7 bases not matched to a gene. The CDR3 totals 15 residues. Germline CDR1 SGDLS, CDR2 YYNGEE.

The chain links TRBV28 to TRBJ1-5; D uncertain. There are 11 residues in the CDR3. Between the trimmed V and J ends, which lost 3 bases and 5 bases, there was a span of 2 bases. CDR1 MDHEN and CDR2 SYDVKM come from the germline V gene. The CDR3 reads CASSFDQPQHF. CDR3 nucleotide sequence: TGTGCCAGCAGTTTCGATCAGCCCCAGCATTTT.

The J gene is TRBJ1-2, the V gene TRBV4-1; D is uncertain. Trimming stripped 0 bases from V and 2 bases from J, with 10 bases between. CDR3 length: 15 residues. In germline, CDR1 is MGHRA, CDR2 YSYEKL. The CDR3 sequence is CASSQESNSNYGYTF. The DNA for the CDR3 is TGCGCCAGCAGCCAAGAGAGTAACAGCAACTATGGCTACACCTTC.

The V and J genes are TRBV7-2 and TRBJ1-5, with 9 bases lining up with TRBD1. This CDR3 has 17 residues. Germline assignment: CDR1 SGHTA and CDR2 FQGNSA. Unmatched junction bases numbered 10, after V lost 4 bases and J lost 3 bases. This CDR3 is CASSSHPGTGTNQPQHF. The CDR3 DNA reads TGTGCCAGCAGCTCCCATCCCGGGACAGGGACCAATCAGCCCCAGCATTTT.

The rearrangement joins TRBV6-5 to TRBJ1-4; D gene ambiguous. Germline V CDR1 and CDR2: MNHEY, SVGAGI. The V end was cut by 6 bases, the J end by 8 bases, with 13 bases between. The CDR3 is 13 residues long. CDR3 sequence reads: CASSRLGMEKLFF. CDR3 nucleotide sequence: TGTGCCAGCAGCCGTCTCGGGATGGAAAAACTGTTTTTT.

This chain joins TRBV5-4 and TRBJ2-5; 9 nucleotides match TRBD2. Germline assignment: CDR1 SGHNT and CDR2 YYREEE (reference sequence). The CDR3 has 15 residues. Losses at the gene ends were 3 bases for V and 3 bases for J; bases not matched to a gene: 6. For the CDR3, the DNA is TGTGCCAGCAGCTCGCGGGGGGGGGCTGAAGAGACCCAGTACTTC. Translating it yields CASSSRGGAEETQYF.

V gene TRBV2 combines with J gene TRBJ2-7; 8 positions agree with TRBD1. Losses at the gene ends were 8 bases for V and 5 bases for J; bases not matched to a gene: 5. Per germline, CDR1 SNHLY and CDR2 FYNNEI. There are 12 residues in the CDR3. The CDR3 sequence is CASRDRGHEQYF. CDR3 nucleotides: TGTGCCAGCCGAGACAGGGGCCACGAGCAGTACTTC.

As for this clone: The identical CDR3 is also encoded by other nucleotide sequences in the sample. The chain carries TRBV29-1 and TRBJ1-2; 7 bases agree with TRBD1. Germline V gene data show CDR1 as SQVTM and CDR2 as ANQGSEA. With 6 bases clipped from V and 4 bases from J, the junction kept 5 bases outside the gene matches. CDR3 length: 12 residues. CDR3 bases: TGCAGCGTCGCCGGGACAGCCTATGGCTACACCTTC. It codes for CSVAGTAYGYTF.

The chain employs TRBV7-8 and TRBJ1-2, with D possibly being TRBD1 (5 bases). The CDR3 runs to 13 residues. The V gene lost 2 bases and the J gene lost 7 bases, with 11 bases spanning the gap. Germline V gene data show CDR1 as SGHVS and CDR2 as FQNEAQ. CDR3 coding DNA: TGTGCCAGCAGCTTACGTAGGGACTCTGGCTACACCTTC. Encoded protein: CASSLRRDSGYTF. The full variable domain, rest sourced from reference TRBV7-8 and TRBJ1-2, is GAGVSQSPRYKVAKRGQDVALRCDPISGHVSLFWYQQALGQGPEFLTYFQNEAQLDKSGLPSDRFFAERPEGSVSTLKIQRTQQEDSAVYLCASSLRRDSGYTFGSGTRLTVV.

V gene TRBV3-1 (or the pseudogene TRBV3-2) combines with J gene TRBJ2-5; D gene unclear. Germline V gene sequence: CDR1 LGHDT, CDR2 YNNKEL (reference sequence). The V gene lost 4 bases and the J gene lost 4 bases, with 16 bases spanning the gap. The CDR3 loop spans 15 amino acids. CDR3 nucleotides: TGTGCCAGCAGCCCTGAGCACGTCTTTGCAGAGACCCAGTACTTC. This translates into CASSPEHVFAETQYF.

This clone was recorded a few times. J is TRBJ1-2 and V is TRBV4-3, with 7 bases lining up with TRBD1. The CDR3 runs 14 residues. The junction had 6 bases not matched to a gene; V was cut back by 8 bases and J by 0 bases. In germline, CDR1 is LGHNA, CDR2 YSLEER. This CDR3 is CASGQDRTNYGYTF. CDR3 sequence (DNA): TGCGCCAGCGGACAGGACAGGACTAACTATGGCTACACCTTC.

A few counts support this clone. The gene calls are TRBV18 and TRBJ2-1; 9 nucleotides line up with TRBD1. This CDR3 is built from 17 residues. Looked up from germline, CDR1 is KGHSH and CDR2 is LQKENI. After removal of 3 bases from V and 3 bases from J, the junction contained 9 bases not matched to a gene. The CDR3 reads CASSPGTGFMHYNEQFF. The CDR3 DNA is TGTGCCAGCTCACCCGGGACAGGGTTTATGCACTACAATGAGCAGTTCTTC.

The chain has TRBV6-6 and TRBJ1-5; 7 bases match TRBD1. V gave up 5 bases and J gave up 5 bases; unmatched junction bases: 6. The CDR3 runs 14 residues. The V gene's germline CDR1 is MNHNY and CDR2 SVGAGI (reference sequence). CDR3 DNA sequence: TGTGCCAGCAGTCCGGACAGGTTTGATCAGCCCCAGCATTTT. This translates into CASSPDRFDQPQHF.